Listed below are T cell receptor beta chains from one sample, sequenced in a study of human T cells and chemical hapten exposure. TCRdb fed the 5' RACE reads into MiXCR, producing one record per CDR3 protein. Seen here are around 80,000 distinct CDR3 sequences, roughly 15% observed once, and the top ten hold approximately 6.2%. These receptors were taken from a female donor in good health. CDR3s include the opening cysteine and the closing phenylalanine or tryptophan. A D gene is named only where the DNA matches it firmly. Not all rows give a size; the values are once, few, many and, for expanded clones, a class.

d_gene	abundance	v_gene	j_gene	CDR3nt	CDR3aa
TRBD1	-	TRBV28	TRBJ2-4	TGTGCAAGGTGGGGACAGACACTAGCCAAAAACATTCAGTACTTC	CARWGQTLAKNIQYF
TRBD2	few	TRBV20-1	TRBJ2-1	TGCAGTGCTAGGACCGGGTCTAGCGGGAGTTTCGATGAGCAGTTCTTC	CSARTGSSGSFDEQFF
TRBD1	-	TRBV5-1	TRBJ1-6	TGCGCCAGCAGCTCGAGTCCGGGACAGGGAAATTCACCCCTCCACTTT	CASSSSPGQGNSPLHF
TRBD2	few	TRBV3-1	TRBJ2-1	TGTGCCAGCAGCCCCCGCGGGGGGTTCTACAATGAGCAGTTCTTC	CASSPRGGFYNEQFF
TRBD1	few	TRBV24-1	TRBJ2-7	TGTGCCACTGGGTTGACAGGGGACGAGCAGTACTTC	CATGLTGDEQYF
-	-	TRBV10-1	TRBJ2-3	TGCGCCAGCAGTTCGTGGAGGACGTCGGATACGCAGTATTTT	CASSSWRTSDTQYF
-	-	TRBV29-1	TRBJ2-5	TGCAGCGTTGATATGGGGTCGGGACAAGAGACCCAGTACTTC	CSVDMGSGQETQYF
-	-	TRBV20-1	TRBJ2-2	TGCAGTGCTAGAGATCGGTGGGGGGGCAACACCGGGGAGCTGTTTTTT	CSARDRWGGNTGELFF
-	-	TRBV4-3	TRBJ1-4	TGCGCCAGCAGCCAAGGCCCCGAAAAACTGTTTTTT	CASSQGPEKLFF
-	few	TRBV19	TRBJ1-1	TGTGCCAGTAGTAGAGTCATAACTGAAGCTTTCTTT	CASSRVITEAFF
TRBD1	-	TRBV29-1	TRBJ1-2	TGCAGCGTTGAAGGATTCAAGGCAGGGGGTAACGTGGACTACACCTTC	CSVEGFKAGGNVDYTF
-	few	TRBV3-1	TRBJ1-5	TGTGCCAGCAGCCAAGATCAGGACGGAGGTAATCAGCCCCAGCATTTT	CASSQDQDGGNQPQHF
-	-	TRBV10-3	TRBJ2-1	TGTGCCATCAGTGCGAGGGATAATGAGCAGTTCTTC	CAISARDNEQFF
-	few	TRBV20-1	TRBJ2-5	TGCAGTGCTAGAGATATCACCACGGGAGAAGAGACCCAGTACTTC	CSARDITTGEETQYF
TRBD1	-	TRBV14	TRBJ1-1	TGTGCCAGCAGCTACGACAGGGGCACTGAAGCTTTCTTT	CASSYDRGTEAFF
-	few	TRBV29-1	TRBJ2-6	TGCAGCGTTGGGCCTGGGGCCAACGTCCTGACTTTC	CSVGPGANVLTF
-	few	TRBV5-1	TRBJ1-5	TGCGCCAGCAGCTTGCGCGGGGGCAATCAGCCCCAGCATTTT	CASSLRGGNQPQHF
-	-	TRBV29-1	TRBJ1-1	TGCAGCGCGGAAACAGCCCCACGAGCTTTCTTT	CSAETAPRAFF
TRBD2	few	TRBV7-2	TRBJ2-3	TGTGCCAGCAGCTTACGCCCAGCGGGGATCACAGATACGCAGTATTTT	CASSLRPAGITDTQYF